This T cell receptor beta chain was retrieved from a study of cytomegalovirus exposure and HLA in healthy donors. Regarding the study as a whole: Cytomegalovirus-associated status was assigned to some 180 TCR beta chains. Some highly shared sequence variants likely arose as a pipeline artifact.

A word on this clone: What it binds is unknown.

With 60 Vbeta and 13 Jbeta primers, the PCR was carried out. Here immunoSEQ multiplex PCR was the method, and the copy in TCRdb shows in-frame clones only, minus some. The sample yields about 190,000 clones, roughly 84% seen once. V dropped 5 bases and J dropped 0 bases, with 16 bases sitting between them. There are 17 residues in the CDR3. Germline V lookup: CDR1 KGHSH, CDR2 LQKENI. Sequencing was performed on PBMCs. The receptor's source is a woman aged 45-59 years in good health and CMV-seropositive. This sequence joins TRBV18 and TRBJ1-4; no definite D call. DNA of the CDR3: TGTGCCAGCTCATCTAAAATACCAACAGCAACTAATGAAAAACTGTTTTTT. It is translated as CASSSKIPTATNEKLFF.